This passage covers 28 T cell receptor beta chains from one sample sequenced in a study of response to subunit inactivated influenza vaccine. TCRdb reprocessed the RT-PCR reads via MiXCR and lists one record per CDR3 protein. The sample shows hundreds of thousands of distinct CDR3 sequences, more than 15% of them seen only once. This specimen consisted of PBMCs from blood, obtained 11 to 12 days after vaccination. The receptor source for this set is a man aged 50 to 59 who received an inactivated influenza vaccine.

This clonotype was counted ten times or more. The CDR3 sequence is CASRRDTEAFF. CDR3 sequence (DNA): TGTGCCAGCAGGCGCGACACTGAAGCTTTCTTT. The chain is built from TRBV6-5 and TRBJ1-1; no firm D call. Germline V lookup: CDR1 MNHEY, CDR2 SVGAGI. The V end was cut by 6 bases, the J end by 3 bases, with 5 bases between. CDR3 size: 11 residues.

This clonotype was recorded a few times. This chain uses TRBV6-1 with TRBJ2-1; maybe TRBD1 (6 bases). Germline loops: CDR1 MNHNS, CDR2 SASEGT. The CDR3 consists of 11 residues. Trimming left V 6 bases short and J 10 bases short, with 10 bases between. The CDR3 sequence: CASRAGTEQFF. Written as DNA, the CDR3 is TGTGCCAGCAGGGCCGGGACAGAGCAGTTCTTC.

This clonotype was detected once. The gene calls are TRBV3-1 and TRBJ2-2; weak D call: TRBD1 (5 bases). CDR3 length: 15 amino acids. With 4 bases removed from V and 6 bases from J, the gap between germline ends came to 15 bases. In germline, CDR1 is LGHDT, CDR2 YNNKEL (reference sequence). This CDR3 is CASSLGPGQSGELFF. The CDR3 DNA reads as TGTGCCAGCAGCCTCGGCCCAGGGCAGTCCGGGGAGCTGTTTTTT.

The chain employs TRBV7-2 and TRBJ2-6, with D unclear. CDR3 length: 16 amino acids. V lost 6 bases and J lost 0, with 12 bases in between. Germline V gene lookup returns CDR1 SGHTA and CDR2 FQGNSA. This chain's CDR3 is CASSLLWSSGANVLTF. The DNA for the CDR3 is TGTGCCAGCAGTCTGCTGTGGAGCTCTGGGGCCAACGTCCTGACTTTC.

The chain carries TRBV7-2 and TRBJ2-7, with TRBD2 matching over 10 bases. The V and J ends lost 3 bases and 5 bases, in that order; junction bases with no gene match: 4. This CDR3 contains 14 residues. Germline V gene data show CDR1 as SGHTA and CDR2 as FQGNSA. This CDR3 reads CASSFQRGGHEQYF. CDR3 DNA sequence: TGTGCCAGCAGCTTCCAGCGGGGGGGGCACGAGCAGTACTTC.

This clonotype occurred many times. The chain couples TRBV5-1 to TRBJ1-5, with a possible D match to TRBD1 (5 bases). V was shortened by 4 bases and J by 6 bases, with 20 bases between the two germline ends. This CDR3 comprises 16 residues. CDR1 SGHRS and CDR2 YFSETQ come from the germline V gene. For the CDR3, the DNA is TGCGCCAGCAGCCCCGGGGACCGGGTTGGGAGTCAGCCCCAGCATTTT. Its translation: CASSPGDRVGSQPQHF.

The chain's CDR3 is CASSQVLGRGVIETQYF. The CDR3 DNA sequence: TGTGCCAGCAGCCAAGTCTTGGGGCGGGGGGTCATAGAGACCCAGTACTTC. This chain joins TRBV3-1 and TRBJ2-5, with 8 nucleotides matching TRBD2. Trimming took 1 base from V and 4 from J; bases not matched to a gene: 11. The length of the CDR3 is 17 residues. Germline V gives CDR1 LGHDT, CDR2 YNNKEL (reference sequence).

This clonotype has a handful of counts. CDR3 in amino acids: CSVEDVGGGYEQYF. The CDR3 region has the DNA TGCAGCGTTGAAGATGTCGGCGGGGGCTACGAGCAGTACTTC. J is TRBJ2-7 and V is TRBV29-1; 7 bases fit TRBD2. The CDR3 extends over 14 amino acids. Germline assignment: CDR1 SQVTM and CDR2 ANQGSEA. The ends lost 0 bases at V and 3 bases at J; junction bases unmatched: 5.

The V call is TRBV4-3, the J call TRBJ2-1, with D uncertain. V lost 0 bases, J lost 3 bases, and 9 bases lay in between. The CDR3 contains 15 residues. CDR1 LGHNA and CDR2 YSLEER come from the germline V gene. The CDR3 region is CASSQETAYYNEQFF. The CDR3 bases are TGCGCCAGCAGCCAAGAAACGGCCTACTACAATGAGCAGTTCTTC.

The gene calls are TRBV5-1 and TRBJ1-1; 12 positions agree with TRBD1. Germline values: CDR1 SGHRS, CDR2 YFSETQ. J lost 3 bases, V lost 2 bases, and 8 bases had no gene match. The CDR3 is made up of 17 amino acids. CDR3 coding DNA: TGCGCCAGCAGCTTACCCGGGACAGGGGGCGCGGACACTGAAGCTTTCTTT. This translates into CASSLPGTGGADTEAFF. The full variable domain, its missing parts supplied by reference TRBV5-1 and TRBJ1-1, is KAGVTQTPRYLIKTRGQQVTLSCSPISGHRSVSWYQQTPGQGLQFLFEYFSETQRNKGNFPGRFSGRQFSNSRSEMNVSTLELGDSALYLCASSLPGTGGADTEAFFGQGTRLTVV.

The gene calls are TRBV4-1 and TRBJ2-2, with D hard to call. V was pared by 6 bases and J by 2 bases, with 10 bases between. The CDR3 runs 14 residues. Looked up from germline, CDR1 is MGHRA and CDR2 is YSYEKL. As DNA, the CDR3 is TGCGCCAGCAGTCTTACTTATAACACCGGGGAGCTGTTTTTT. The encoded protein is CASSLTYNTGELFF.

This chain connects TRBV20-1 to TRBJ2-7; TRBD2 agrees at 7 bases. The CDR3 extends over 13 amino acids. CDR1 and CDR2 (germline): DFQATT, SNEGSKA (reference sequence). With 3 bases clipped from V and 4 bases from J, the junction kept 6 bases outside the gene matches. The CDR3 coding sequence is TGCAGTGCTAGGGGGGGGTCGTTTTACGAGCAGTACTTC. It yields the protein CSARGGSFYEQYF.

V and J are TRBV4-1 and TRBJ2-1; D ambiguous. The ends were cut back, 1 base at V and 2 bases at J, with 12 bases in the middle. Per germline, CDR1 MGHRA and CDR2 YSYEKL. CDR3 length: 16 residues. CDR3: CASSQVEHPPYNEQFF. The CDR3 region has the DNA TGCGCCAGCAGCCAAGTGGAGCACCCTCCCTACAATGAGCAGTTCTTC.

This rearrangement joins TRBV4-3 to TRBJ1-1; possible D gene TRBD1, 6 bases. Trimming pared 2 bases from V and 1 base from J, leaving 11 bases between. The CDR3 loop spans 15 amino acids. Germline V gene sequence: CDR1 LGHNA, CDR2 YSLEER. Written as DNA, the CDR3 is TGCGCCAGCAGCCAAACCTTGGGGGCGAACACTGAAGCTTTCTTT. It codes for CASSQTLGANTEAFF.

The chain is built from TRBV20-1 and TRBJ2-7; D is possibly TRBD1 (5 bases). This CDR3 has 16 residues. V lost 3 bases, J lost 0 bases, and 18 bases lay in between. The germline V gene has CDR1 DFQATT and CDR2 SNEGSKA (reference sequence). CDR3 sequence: CSARGPNRRSSYEQYF. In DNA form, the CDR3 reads TGCAGTGCTAGGGGCCCGAACAGGCGGAGCTCCTACGAGCAGTACTTC.

The chain's CDR3 is CSARVWTDTQYF. The DNA for the CDR3 is TGCAGTGCTAGAGTGTGGACAGATACGCAGTATTTT. The chain uses TRBV20-1 and TRBJ2-3; D is undetermined. From germline, CDR1 is DFQATT and CDR2 SNEGSKA (reference sequence). Trimming stripped 1 base from V and 3 bases from J, with 5 bases between. CDR3 length: 12 amino acids.

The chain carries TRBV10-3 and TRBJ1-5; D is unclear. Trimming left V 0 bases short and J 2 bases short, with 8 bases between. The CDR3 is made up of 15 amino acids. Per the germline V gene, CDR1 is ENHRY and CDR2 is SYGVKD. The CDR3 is CAISESDRGNQPQHF. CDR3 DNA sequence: TGTGCCATCAGTGAGTCGGATCGGGGCAATCAGCCCCAGCATTTT.

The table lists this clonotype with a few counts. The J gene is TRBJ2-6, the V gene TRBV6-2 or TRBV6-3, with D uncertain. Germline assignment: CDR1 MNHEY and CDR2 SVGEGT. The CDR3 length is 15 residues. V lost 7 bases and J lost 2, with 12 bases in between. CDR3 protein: CASTEHRPGANVLTF. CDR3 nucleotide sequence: TGTGCCAGCACCGAACACCGCCCTGGGGCCAACGTCCTGACTTTC.

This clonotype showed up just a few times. The DNA of the CDR3 is TGCAGCGTTGAAGATCACGGGGGAGGGTCCTACAATGAGCAGTTCTTC. This sequence encodes CSVEDHGGGSYNEQFF. This rearrangement joins TRBV29-1 to TRBJ2-1; 7 positions agree with TRBD2. CDR3 length: 16 amino acids. Trimming removed 0 bases from V and 1 base from J; junction bases left unmatched: 6. Looked up from germline, CDR1 is SQVTM and CDR2 is ANQGSEA.

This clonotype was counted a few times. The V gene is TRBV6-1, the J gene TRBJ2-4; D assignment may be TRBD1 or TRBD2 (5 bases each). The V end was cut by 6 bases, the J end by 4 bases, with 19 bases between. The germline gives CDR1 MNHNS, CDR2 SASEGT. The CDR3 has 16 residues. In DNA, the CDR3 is TGTGCCAGCAGAGGAGCAGTGGCCAGGGAGAAAAACATTCAGTACTTC. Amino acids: CASRGAVAREKNIQYF.

The CDR3: CSATRLAAISYNEQFF. The CDR3 region has the DNA TGCAGTGCAACCCGGCTCGCGGCTATCTCCTACAATGAGCAGTTCTTC. V gene TRBV20-1 combines with J gene TRBJ2-1; D is uncertain. V lost 6 bases and J lost 0, with 18 bases in between. Germline CDR1 reads DFQATT; CDR2 reads SNEGSKA (reference sequence). The CDR3 runs to 16 residues.

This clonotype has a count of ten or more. In DNA, the CDR3 is TGTGCCAGCAGTCCCAGGGGAAACATTCAGTACTTC. Its translation: CASSPRGNIQYF. The chain uses TRBV12-3 or TRBV12-4 and TRBJ2-4, with D maybe TRBD1 (6 bases). This CDR3 has 12 residues. V shed 5 bases and J shed 6 bases, with 8 bases lying between them.

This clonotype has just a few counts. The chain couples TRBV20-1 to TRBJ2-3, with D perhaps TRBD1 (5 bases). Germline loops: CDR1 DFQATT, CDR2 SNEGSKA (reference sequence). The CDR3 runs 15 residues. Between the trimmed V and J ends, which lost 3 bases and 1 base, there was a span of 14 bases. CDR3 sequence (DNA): TGCAGTGCTAGTCCCCGGACACCGCGCACAGATACGCAGTATTTT. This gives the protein CSASPRTPRTDTQYF.

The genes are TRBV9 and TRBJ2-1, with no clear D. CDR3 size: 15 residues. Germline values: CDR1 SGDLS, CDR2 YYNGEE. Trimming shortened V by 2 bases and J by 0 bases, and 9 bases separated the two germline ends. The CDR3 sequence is CASSVTVRSYNEQFF. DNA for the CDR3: TGTGCCAGCAGCGTTACGGTCCGCTCCTACAATGAGCAGTTCTTC. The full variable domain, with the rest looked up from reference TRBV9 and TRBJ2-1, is DSGVTQTPKHLITATGQRVTLRCSPRSGDLSVYWYQQSLDQGLQFLIQYYNGEERAKGNILERFSAQQFPDLHSELNLSSLELGDSALYFCASSVTVRSYNEQFFGPGTRLTVL.

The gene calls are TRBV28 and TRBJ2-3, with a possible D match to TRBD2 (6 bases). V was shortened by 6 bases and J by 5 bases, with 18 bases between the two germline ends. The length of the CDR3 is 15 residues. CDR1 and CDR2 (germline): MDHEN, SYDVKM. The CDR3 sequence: CASSPTTGREDTQYF. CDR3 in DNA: TGTGCCAGCAGCCCTACCACCGGGAGAGAAGATACGCAGTATTTT.

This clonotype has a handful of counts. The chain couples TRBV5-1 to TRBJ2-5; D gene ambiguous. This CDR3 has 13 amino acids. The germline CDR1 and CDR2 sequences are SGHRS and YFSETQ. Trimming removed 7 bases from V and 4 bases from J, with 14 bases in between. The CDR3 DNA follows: TGCGCCAGCTCCCCGGTCCCTGGAGAGACCCAGTACTTC. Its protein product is CASSPVPGETQYF.

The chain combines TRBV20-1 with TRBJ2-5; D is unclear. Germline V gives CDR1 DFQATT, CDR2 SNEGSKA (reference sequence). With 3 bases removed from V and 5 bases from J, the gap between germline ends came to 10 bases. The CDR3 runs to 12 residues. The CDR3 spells CSARVIGETQYF. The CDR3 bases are TGCAGTGCTAGGGTGATTGGGGAGACCCAGTACTTC.

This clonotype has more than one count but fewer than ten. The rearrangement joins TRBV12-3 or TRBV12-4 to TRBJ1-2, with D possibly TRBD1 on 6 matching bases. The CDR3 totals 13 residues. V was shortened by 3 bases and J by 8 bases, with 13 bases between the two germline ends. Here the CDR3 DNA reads TGTGCCAGCAGTTTGGCAGGGGTCCAAGGCTACACCTTC. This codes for CASSLAGVQGYTF.